The 27 T cell receptor beta chains listed next were all sequenced from one sample in a study of CD8 T cells in ankylosing spondylitis. General study points: Within ankylosing spondylitis blood, a TCR beta motif made up of roughly eight highly homologous variants appeared to be characteristic.

For these receptors, no antigen is known. TCRdb called the 5' RACE reads again in MiXCR, with one record for every CDR3 protein. The table records under 850,000 distinct CDR3 sequences, around a fifth of them present only once. The source material was blood, either unsorted or a sorted T cell fraction (not recorded which). The source of these receptors is a male donor with ankylosing spondylitis.

The rearrangement links TRBV12-3 or TRBV12-4 to TRBJ2-1; TRBD2 aligns across 8 bases. This CDR3 region has 14 residues. V shed 3 bases, J shed 8 bases, and the junction held 6 bases outside the gene matches. The CDR3 nucleotides are TGTGCCAGCAGTTTGATGGGACTAGGTGATGAGCAGTTCTTC. It yields the protein CASSLMGLGDEQFF.

This clonotype came up a few times. The chain recombines TRBV9 with TRBJ1-2; the D is unclear. CDR3 length equals 12 residues. Trimming cost V 0 bases and J 8 bases, with 8 bases left between them. Germline CDR1 SGDLS, CDR2 YYNGEE. The chain's CDR3 is CASSVVGTGYTF. The CDR3 bases are TGTGCCAGCAGCGTAGTAGGTACCGGCTACACCTTC.

This clonotype was counted between two and nine times. The chain carries TRBV12-3 or TRBV12-4 and TRBJ2-2; 7 bases line up with TRBD1. The CDR3 has 15 amino acids. The ends lost 3 bases at V and 7 bases at J; junction bases unmatched: 8. CDR3 protein: CASSFWDSSNGELFF. Here the CDR3 DNA reads TGTGCCAGCAGTTTTTGGGACAGTTCCAACGGGGAGCTGTTTTTT.

This clonotype was counted many times. The chain has TRBV5-1 and TRBJ2-7; 9 nucleotides line up with TRBD1. V shed 2 bases, J shed 4 bases, and the junction held 4 bases outside the gene matches. This CDR3 spans 14 amino acids. Germline assignment: CDR1 SGHRS and CDR2 YFSETQ. CDR3 sequence reads: CASSFPGQGYEQYF. The CDR3 DNA reads as TGCGCCAGCAGCTTCCCGGGACAGGGATACGAGCAGTACTTC.

CDR3 bases: TGTGCCAGCAGCTCAACCTTGGGTGGAAGAACAGAGACCCAGTACTTC. Translation gives CASSSTLGGRTETQYF. V and J are TRBV11-2 and TRBJ2-5; D is unresolved. The V end was cut by 4 bases, the J end by 4 bases, with 19 bases between. The CDR3 is 16 residues long. Germline V gives CDR1 SGHAT, CDR2 FQNNGV.

This clonotype has more than one count but fewer than ten. V is TRBV28 and J is TRBJ2-7; 10 bases map to TRBD1. Looked up from germline, CDR1 is MDHEN and CDR2 is SYDVKM. The CDR3 runs to 15 residues. The trim removed 4 bases at V and 8 bases at J, leaving 11 bases unmatched. The CDR3 protein is CASSSPGTGVNKQYF. The CDR3 DNA reads as TGTGCCAGCAGTTCTCCCGGGACAGGGGTAAATAAGCAGTACTTC.

This clonotype was picked up many times. This rearrangement joins TRBV2 to TRBJ2-5; no clear D. V was clipped by 10 bases and J by 5 bases, with 17 bases between them. The CDR3 totals 13 residues. From germline, CDR1 is SNHLY and CDR2 FYNNEI. The CDR3 sequence is CATGRAQRETQYF. The CDR3 DNA is TGTGCCACCGGACGGGCGCAGAGGGAGACCCAGTACTTC.

The rearrangement joins TRBV6-2 or TRBV6-3 to TRBJ2-7; D tentatively reads TRBD1 or TRBD2 (5 bases each). Germline CDR1 and CDR2: MNHEY and SVGEGT. V was trimmed by 5 bases and J by 3 bases, leaving 14 bases between them. This CDR3 contains 14 residues. The CDR3 sequence is CASSPAGSVYEQYF. CDR3 in DNA: TGTGCCAGCAGTCCCGCAGGGAGCGTCTACGAGCAGTACTTC.

V is TRBV19 and J is TRBJ2-5, with D perhaps given as TRBD1 or TRBD2 (5 bases each). Germline V CDR1 and CDR2: LNHDA, SQIVND (reference sequence). This CDR3 comprises 15 residues. The V gene lost 6 bases and the J gene lost 5 bases, with 19 bases spanning the gap. CDR3 in DNA: TGTGCCAGTAGCCTGGGACGGCTACATCGGGAGACCCAGTACTTC. Its translation: CASSLGRLHRETQYF.

This clonotype was detected only a few times. This rearrangement joins TRBV29-1 to TRBJ2-3, with D perhaps TRBD1 (5 bases). This CDR3 has 14 residues. Germline V lookup: CDR1 SQVTM, CDR2 ANQGSEA. V was cut by 1 base and J by 8 bases, with 16 bases left in between. The CDR3 DNA sequence: TGCAGCGTTGAAGCACAGGACACCAAGGGTACGCAGTATTTT. As protein: CSVEAQDTKGTQYF.

A few counts support this clonotype. The genes are TRBV5-1 and TRBJ2-1; 7 bases are a match to TRBD1. The CDR3 runs 16 residues. V was pared by 4 bases and J by 0 bases, with 7 bases of the junction left unmatched. Germline V gives CDR1 SGHRS, CDR2 YFSETQ. The CDR3 protein is CASSLPGQRSYNEQFF. The CDR3 DNA sequence: TGCGCCAGCAGCCTTCCGGGACAGCGCTCCTACAATGAGCAGTTCTTC.

This clonotype occurred a few times. The chain carries TRBV7-9 and TRBJ2-3; D unresolved. Germline CDR1 SEHNR, CDR2 FQNEAQ (reference sequence). This CDR3 has 14 residues. V was shortened by 5 bases and J by 3 bases, with 12 bases between the two germline ends. CDR3 nucleotide sequence: TGTGCCAGCAGCCTGGACGGAGCGACAGATACGCAGTATTTT. Residues: CASSLDGATDTQYF.

The chain is built from TRBV5-1 and TRBJ1-2; TRBD1 is a possible D gene (6 bases). V lost 0 bases to trimming and J lost 7 bases, with 13 bases between them. Germline CDR1 SGHRS, CDR2 YFSETQ. The length of the CDR3 is 14 residues. CDR3 loop: CASSLEAGASGYTF. CDR3 coding DNA: TGCGCCAGCAGCTTGGAGGCGGGGGCCAGTGGCTACACCTTC.

This clonotype has more than one count but fewer than ten. This rearrangement joins TRBV20-1 to TRBJ2-3; D ambiguous. Trimming took off 6 bases at V and 5 bases at J, with 9 bases between the two ends. In germline, CDR1 is DFQATT, CDR2 SNEGSKA (reference sequence). The length of the CDR3 is 11 residues. CDR3 residues: CSATPRDTQYF. The CDR3 nucleotides are TGCAGTGCCACTCCCAGAGATACGCAGTATTTT.

Only a few counts were recorded for this clonotype. The chain combines TRBV14 with TRBJ2-1, with 7 bases that match TRBD1. The V segment lost 1 base and the J segment 4 bases; nucleotides outside the gene matches: 4. There are 15 residues in the CDR3. Germline V gene data show CDR1 as SGHDN and CDR2 as FVKESK. The CDR3 DNA sequence: TGTGCCAGCAGCCAAGGAAGGGGGCCTTACAATGAGCAGTTCTTC. Its translation is CASSQGRGPYNEQFF. Drawing the rest from reference TRBV14 and TRBJ2-1, the complete variable domain is EAGVTQFPSHSVIEKGQTVTLRCDPISGHDNLYWYRRVMGKEIKFLLHFVKESKQDESGMPNNRFLAERTGGTYSTLKVQPAELEDSGVYFCASSQGRGPYNEQFFGPGTRLTVL.

This chain's CDR3 is CAWSKYPGPSYEQYF. The CDR3 region has the DNA TGTGCCTGGAGCAAGTACCCAGGACCCTCCTACGAGCAGTACTTC. The chain couples TRBV30 to TRBJ2-7; D is uncertain. Trimming removed 3 bases from V and 0 bases from J, with 15 bases in between. The CDR3 sequence is 15 residues long. Per the germline V gene, CDR1 is GTSNPN and CDR2 is SVGIG (reference sequence).

The V call is TRBV20-1, the J call TRBJ2-2; 8 bases line up with TRBD1. V trimming: 3 bases; J trimming: 11 bases; junction bases outside the gene matches: 8. The CDR3 is 13 residues long. Germline assignment: CDR1 DFQATT and CDR2 SNEGSKA (reference sequence). The CDR3 reads CSARQGAKGELFF. CDR3 DNA: TGCAGTGCTAGGCAGGGGGCGAAGGGTGAGCTGTTTTTT.

This clonotype came up many times. The J gene is TRBJ1-1, the V gene TRBV12-3 or TRBV12-4, with a tentative D call TRBD1 (5 bases). The CDR3 is made up of 15 amino acids. Between the trimmed V and J ends, which lost 5 bases and 1 base, there was a span of 14 bases. The CDR3 sequence is CASSLRQGGNTEAFF. The CDR3 bases are TGTGCCAGCAGTCTCCGTCAGGGCGGGAACACTGAAGCTTTCTTT.

As to this clonotype: A much more abundant neighbour one base away suggests this may be a read error. The chain is built from TRBV12-3 or TRBV12-4 and TRBJ1-2, with 9 positions matching TRBD1. Trimming took 10 bases from V and 8 from J; bases not matched to a gene: 8. The CDR3 spans 12 residues. CDR3 coding DNA: TGTGCCACCCTACAGGGGGCGAAGGGCTACACCTTC. Translation gives CATLQGAKGYTF.

A few counts support this clonotype. This chain links TRBV12-3 or TRBV12-4 with TRBJ1-2; TRBD1 might be the D (6 bases). Trimming removed 2 bases from V and 3 bases from J, with 13 bases in between. This CDR3 spans 15 amino acids. CDR3 residues: CASSLYPGDHYGYTF. CDR3 nucleotide sequence: TGTGCCAGCAGTTTATACCCAGGGGATCACTATGGCTACACCTTC.

This clonotype was seen a handful of times. V usage is TRBV20-1 and J usage is TRBJ2-2; D is unclear. The germline V and J ends were trimmed by 3 bases and 3 bases, with 14 bases remaining between them. Germline V gene sequence: CDR1 DFQATT, CDR2 SNEGSKA (reference sequence). This CDR3 has 15 residues. The CDR3 region has the DNA TGCAGTGCTAGGCGGCAGGACCCTTACACCGGGGAGCTGTTTTTT. The encoded protein is CSARRQDPYTGELFF.

This clonotype was counted only a few times. This chain connects TRBV4-1 to TRBJ2-1; D is ambiguous. The V gene lost 0 bases and the J gene lost 0 bases, with 12 bases spanning the gap. Germline CDR1 is MGHRA and CDR2 is YSYEKL. The CDR3 extends over 17 amino acids. In DNA form, the CDR3 reads TGCGCCAGCAGCCAAGAAGGGCTTTCGAGCTCCTACAATGAGCAGTTCTTC. Amino acid sequence: CASSQEGLSSSYNEQFF.

The chain employs TRBV7-9 and TRBJ1-2, with a possible D match to TRBD1 (5 bases). Trimming took 5 bases from V and 6 from J, leaving 19 bases between them. The CDR3 has 15 amino acids. Germline CDR1 reads SEHNR; CDR2 reads FQNEAQ (reference sequence). The DNA of the CDR3 is TGTGCCAGCAGCCCCACGGTGGGGGAAAAAGATGGCTACACCTTC. It specifies CASSPTVGEKDGYTF.

The chain joins TRBV3-1 to TRBJ2-1, with a possible D match to TRBD1 (5 bases). Germline V gives CDR1 LGHDT, CDR2 YNNKEL (reference sequence). V was clipped by 0 bases and J by 3 bases, with 15 bases between them. The CDR3 length is 17 residues. CDR3 nucleotides: TGTGCCAGCAGCCAAGAATTCCGGCAGGGAAACTACAATGAGCAGTTCTTC. It translates to CASSQEFRQGNYNEQFF.

In this sample, this clonotype turned up a few times. The germline gene is not matched at one end of the junction; a read error may be the cause. The chain is built from TRBV29-1 and TRBJ2-7; no firm D call. Germline values: CDR1 SQVTM, CDR2 ANQGSEA. CDR3 length: 11 residues. CDR3 in amino acids: CRVVNSYEQYF. As DNA, the CDR3 is TGCAGGGTTGTTAACTCCTACGAGCAGTACTTC.

This clonotype was counted ten times or more. The chain combines TRBV15 with TRBJ2-7; TRBD1 is a possible D gene (5 bases). The CDR3 consists of 15 residues. The germline V gene has CDR1 LNHNV and CDR2 YYDKDF (reference sequence). Trimming shortened V by 3 bases and J by 5 bases, and 17 bases separated the two germline ends. For the CDR3, the DNA is TGTGCCACCAGCAGGCAGGTAGGGGATGTCGACGAGCAGTACTTC. Translating gives CATSRQVGDVDEQYF.

This clonotype came up a few times. The chain uses TRBV4-1 and TRBJ2-7; 7 positions match TRBD1. The CDR3 loop spans 15 amino acids. The junction had 8 bases not matched to a gene; V was cut back by 3 bases and J by 3 bases. CDR1 MGHRA and CDR2 YSYEKL come from the germline V gene. CDR3 protein: CASSHDTGTDYEQYF. CDR3 bases: TGCGCCAGCAGCCATGATACCGGGACAGACTACGAGCAGTACTTC.